This entry lists 9 T cell receptor beta chains sequenced from one sample in a study of identical twins. TCRdb ran MiXCR on the 5' RACE reads and lists one entry per CDR3 protein. The sample lists about 530,000 distinct CDR3 sequences, approximately 20% occurring once. This same sample was also part of a study on yellow fever vaccine responses in identical twins.

The sequencing input was CD4+ T cells sorted from blood. The receptors shown here come from a woman aged 18-30 years in good health.

Comments on this clonotype: One end of the junction is discordant with germline, which a read error may explain. V usage is TRBV20-1 and J usage is TRBJ2-3, with 7 bases matching TRBD2. Per germline, CDR1 DFQATT and CDR2 SNEGSKA (reference sequence). The CDR3 consists of 15 residues. This CDR3 is CCAPVRAGTGDTQYF. The CDR3 nucleotides read TGCTGTGCTCCTGTTAGAGCGGGGACGGGAGATACGCAGTATTTT.

The CDR3 DNA reads TGTGCCAGCACCCCCGACAGGGATCATGGCTACACCTTC. The encoded protein is CASTPDRDHGYTF. The chain joins TRBV12-3 or TRBV12-4 to TRBJ1-2; 7 bases align to TRBD1. The CDR3 is 13 amino acids. V dropped 7 bases and J dropped 6; count of bases not matched to a gene: 8.

This chain joins TRBV12-3 or TRBV12-4 and TRBJ2-5; possible D gene TRBD2, 6 bases. The CDR3 length is 17 residues. The V end was cut by 5 bases, the J end by 5 bases, with 24 bases between. CDR3 nucleotide sequence: TGTGCCAGCAGTGTCAGACCGGGGGTAGGGTCGAGCGAGACCCAGTACTTC. It is translated as CASSVRPGVGSSETQYF.

This clonotype has a handful of counts. CDR3 residues: CASSVRDRGSAFF. The CDR3, as DNA: TGTGCCAGCAGCGTCCGGGACAGGGGTTCGGCTTTCTTT. This chain joins TRBV11-2 and TRBJ1-1; 10 nucleotides align to TRBD1. There are 13 residues in the CDR3. The V gene end was trimmed by 5 bases and the J gene end by 11 bases; junction bases not matched to a gene: 8. CDR1 SGHAT and CDR2 FQNNGV come from the germline V gene.

The gene calls are TRBV5-1 and TRBJ2-3; TRBD2 might be the D (6 bases). V dropped 6 bases and J dropped 1 base, with 15 bases sitting between them. The germline V gene encodes CDR1 SGHRS and CDR2 YFSETQ. This CDR3 region has 15 residues. As DNA, the CDR3 is TGCGCCAGCATCGAGAGCGGGTCCCGCACAGATACGCAGTATTTT. Amino acids: CASIESGSRTDTQYF.

The chain carries TRBV10-3 and TRBJ2-5; 7 bases are a match to TRBD1. This CDR3 has 13 residues. J was trimmed by 3 bases and V by 4 bases; bases with no gene match: 2. The germline gives CDR1 ENHRY, CDR2 SYGVKD. Here the CDR3 reads CAISAGQEETQYF. CDR3 in DNA: TGTGCCATCAGTGCTGGACAGGAAGAGACCCAGTACTTC.

The rearrangement links TRBV5-1 to TRBJ2-2; D possibly matches TRBD1 or TRBD2 (5 bases each). The CDR3 loop spans 15 amino acids. Germline assignment: CDR1 SGHRS and CDR2 YFSETQ. V gave up 2 bases and J gave up 6 bases, with 14 bases separating them. The CDR3 protein is CASSFTPGSAGELFF. The CDR3 DNA reads TGCGCCAGCAGCTTTACCCCAGGGAGTGCCGGGGAGCTGTTTTTT.

This clonotype was seen at least ten times. The chain has TRBV5-1 and TRBJ2-1; D perhaps matches TRBD2 (6 bases). CDR1 is SGHRS and CDR2 is YFSETQ in the germline V gene. Between the trimmed V and J ends, which lost 2 bases and 5 bases, there was a span of 20 bases. The CDR3 spans 17 residues. CDR3 bases: TGCGCCAGCAGCTTTCGGGGGAGTATCCTACGGGACAATGAGCAGTTCTTC. Translated, it gives CASSFRGSILRDNEQFF.

V gene TRBV12-3 or TRBV12-4 combines with J gene TRBJ2-1, with TRBD2 matching over 14 bases. With V trimmed by 5 bases and J by 4 bases, 7 bases remained unmatched. The CDR3 contains 17 residues. The CDR3 nucleotides are TGTGCCAGCAGTCCCGGGACTAGCGGGAGTATTTACAATGAGCAGTTCTTC. Translation: CASSPGTSGSIYNEQFF.